This T cell receptor (beta chain) was sequenced for a study of blood T cell repertoires in COVID-19. At the level of the study: Samples of COVID-19 (acute and convalescent) were obtained from the United States, Italy and Spain.

Methods used by the authors: Cell counts per sample came from amplifying reference gene primers. Generated by immunoSEQ multiplex PCR, the TCRdb table keeps only in-frame clones and is missing some. Clonal size and the V and J genes are those of that table, whereas D and trimming came from the DNA. The sample records some 43,000 clones, around 86% being singletons. CDR3 length equals 17 residues. After removal of 5 bases from V and 8 bases from J, the junction contained 18 bases not matched to a gene. CDR1 SNHLY and CDR2 FYNNEI come from the germline V gene. The sample consisted of peripheral blood. This chain links TRBV2 with TRBJ2-4; 7 bases line up with TRBD2. The TCR was taken from a human donor in a cohort sampled during active COVID-19. The CDR3 sequence: CASSYPGLGEGWDIQYF. The CDR3 DNA is TGTGCCAGCAGTTATCCGGGACTGGGGGAGGGTTGGGACATTCAGTACTTC.